These 3 T cell receptor beta chains were sequenced from one sample in a study of type 1 regulatory T cells (dated by TCRdb to about 2021). These receptors have no known antigen. This sample was sequenced with an Illumina MiSeq. TCRdb trimmed the raw reads at Q25, called clones with MiXCR and kept productive beta chains. When rows share a CDR3 protein, they turn into one entry using the most common DNA and genes. The sample includes about 65,000 distinct CDR3 sequences, with approximately 47% observed a single time. The ten top clones hold approximately 2.3% of the sample. Sequencing was done on a sample of cultured non-Tr1 T cells, either the whole culture or a sorted T cell fraction (not recorded which). Reading the label with the study, this specimen's cell subset or site is: non-Tr1 population from the T-allo10 product. These receptors came from a human donor in good health.

V usage is TRBV5-1 and J usage is TRBJ1-1, with D possibly TRBD1 on 6 matching bases. CDR3 size: 16 residues. Between the trimmed V and J ends, which lost 0 bases and 1 base, there was a span of 13 bases. Germline assignment: CDR1 SGHRS and CDR2 YFSETQ. CDR3 region: CASSLVGDRRNTEAFF. The CDR3 DNA reads as TGCGCCAGCAGCTTGGTTGGTGACAGGCGGAACACTGAAGCTTTCTTT.

This clonotype was counted many times. The chain recombines TRBV2 with TRBJ1-2, with D perhaps TRBD1 (6 bases). Germline V lookup: CDR1 SNHLY, CDR2 FYNNEI. V shed 8 bases and J shed 5 bases, with 15 bases lying between them. CDR3 length equals 13 residues. CDR3 bases: TGTGCCAGCTCTACGACAGGAGAATATGGCTACACCTTC. It yields the protein CASSTTGEYGYTF.

This clonotype appeared a few times. The gene calls are TRBV2 and TRBJ2-2; 10 bases map to TRBD2. The CDR3 totals 15 residues. CDR1 is SNHLY and CDR2 is FYNNEI in the germline V gene. V gave up 5 bases and J gave up 6 bases; unmatched junction bases: 6. The CDR3 protein is CASSSSGGASGELFF. The CDR3 bases are TGTGCCAGCAGTTCGAGCGGGGGGGCGTCCGGGGAGCTGTTTTTT.